This is a list of T cell receptor beta chains from one sample in a study of cytomegalovirus exposure and HLA in healthy donors. Sequenced by immunoSEQ multiplex PCR; TCRdb stores in-frame clones only, minus some. Here the sample spans about 130,000 clones, roughly 15% being singletons. The sequencing sample was made of PBMCs. The receptors were sampled from a female donor in good health and CMV-seropositive. The CDR3 runs from the conserved cysteine through the conserved F or W. The order of the fields is J gene, V gene, clone size, D gene, CDR3 DNA, CDR3 protein. A D gene is named only where the DNA matches it firmly. Clone size appears in some rows only: once, few, many, or a class for an expanded clone.

J gene: TRBJ2-7
V gene: TRBV29-1
clone size: few
D gene: TRBD2
CDR3 DNA: TGCAGCGTTGGTCCTCGGGAGGCTAGATCCTACGAGCAGTACTTC
CDR3 protein: CSVGPREARSYEQYF

J gene: TRBJ2-2
V gene: TRBV4-2
clone size: NA
D gene: NA
CDR3 DNA: TGTGCCAGCAGCCAAGTAGGGGAGGGGGCCGGGGAGCTGTTTTTT
CDR3 protein: CASSQVGEGAGELFF

J gene: TRBJ1-4
V gene: TRBV18
clone size: NA
D gene: NA
CDR3 DNA: TGTGCCAGCTCACCACTCCTCTCAGAGGCCGAAAAACTGTTTTTT
CDR3 protein: CASSPLLSEAEKLFF

J gene: TRBJ1-1
V gene: TRBV5-1
clone size: NA
D gene: TRBD1
CDR3 DNA: TGCGCCAGCAGCACCGGGACAGTGAACACTGAAGCTTTCTTT
CDR3 protein: CASSTGTVNTEAFF

J gene: TRBJ2-3
V gene: TRBV11-1
clone size: NA
D gene: TRBD2
CDR3 DNA: TGTGCCAGCAGGCGGGAGACCGATTTATATACGCAGTATTTT
CDR3 protein: CASRRETDLYTQYF

J gene: TRBJ2-1
V gene: TRBV27
clone size: NA
D gene: TRBD2
CDR3 DNA: TGTGCCAGCAGTTTCGGACTAGCGGAACTCTACAATGAGCAGTTCTTC
CDR3 protein: CASSFGLAELYNEQFF

J gene: TRBJ2-7
V gene: TRBV27
clone size: NA
D gene: TRBD1
CDR3 DNA: TGTGCCAGCAGAAGGACAGGGATGTCTTGGGAGCAGTACTTC
CDR3 protein: CASRRTGMSWEQYF

J gene: TRBJ2-5
V gene: TRBV7-2
clone size: few
D gene: TRBD2
CDR3 DNA: TGTGCCAGCCAGGCGGGAGGGCGGGAGACCCAGTACTTC
CDR3 protein: CASQAGGRETQYF

J gene: TRBJ2-1
V gene: TRBV10-1
clone size: NA
D gene: TRBD2
CDR3 DNA: TGCGCCAGCAGCGGAATAACTAGCGGGAGTTTCCACGCGGACAAATGGGAATCCTACAATGAGCAGTTCTTC
CDR3 protein: CASSGITSGSFHADKWESYNEQFF

J gene: TRBJ1-1
V gene: TRBV19
clone size: NA
D gene: TRBD1
CDR3 DNA: TGTGCCAGTAGTATCCGGACAGGGTTGGCAACTTTCTTT
CDR3 protein: CASSIRTGLATFF

J gene: TRBJ2-7
V gene: TRBV5-4
clone size: NA
D gene: TRBD2
CDR3 DNA: TGTGCCAGCAGCCCGGAGAAGAATCTAGCGGGAGGGTCCTACGAGCAGTACTTC
CDR3 protein: CASSPEKNLAGGSYEQYF

J gene: TRBJ1-2
V gene: TRBV2
clone size: few
D gene: TRBD1
CDR3 DNA: TGTGCCAGCACCGGGACAGGGGGCGCCTATGGCTACACCTTC
CDR3 protein: CASTGTGGAYGYTF

J gene: TRBJ2-1
V gene: TRBV29-1
clone size: NA
D gene: NA
CDR3 DNA: TGCGCAGGAAGCTCCTACAATGAGCAGTTCTTC
CDR3 protein: CAGSSYNEQFF

J gene: TRBJ2-3
V gene: TRBV7-2
clone size: NA
D gene: TRBD2
CDR3 DNA: TGTGCCAGCAGCTCCCCCCGGACTAGCCGGCTTACGCAGTATTTT
CDR3 protein: CASSSPRTSRLTQYF

J gene: TRBJ1-1
V gene: TRBV7-9
clone size: NA
D gene: NA
CDR3 DNA: TGTGCCAGCAGCTTAGGGGAGGGAGTGGGCACTGAAGCTTTCTTT
CDR3 protein: CASSLGEGVGTEAFF

J gene: TRBJ1-6
V gene: TRBV27
clone size: few
D gene: NA
CDR3 DNA: TGTGCCAGCAGCCACAGGGTCTTGGGGAATTCACCCCTCCACTTT
CDR3 protein: CASSHRVLGNSPLHF

J gene: TRBJ2-3
V gene: TRBV2
clone size: NA
D gene: TRBD2
CDR3 DNA: TGTGCCAGCAGTGAAGCGGGGTCTTGGGGGGGGGAGGATACGCAGTATTTT
CDR3 protein: CASSEAGSWGGEDTQYF

J gene: TRBJ2-3
V gene: TRBV4-2
clone size: NA
D gene: NA
CDR3 DNA: TGTGCCAGCAGCCAAGTTAGCGCGAGGGGGACAGATACGCAGTATTTT
CDR3 protein: CASSQVSARGTDTQYF

J gene: TRBJ1-2
V gene: TRBV28
clone size: NA
D gene: NA
CDR3 DNA: TGTGCCAGCAGCTCTCCGCTCGGCAGCGGGGATGGCTACACCTTC
CDR3 protein: CASSSPLGSGDGYTF

J gene: TRBJ1-5
V gene: TRBV28
clone size: few
D gene: NA
CDR3 DNA: TGTGCCAGCAGTTTACCCAGGGGCTATAGGCCCCAGCATTTT
CDR3 protein: CASSLPRGYRPQHF

J gene: TRBJ2-7
V gene: TRBV27
clone size: few
D gene: NA
CDR3 DNA: TGTGCCAGCAGTTTATCCCAGGGACAATCCTACGAGCAGTACTTC
CDR3 protein: CASSLSQGQSYEQYF

J gene: TRBJ2-3
V gene: TRBV5-1
clone size: few
D gene: NA
CDR3 DNA: TGCGCCAGCAGCAGAACAGTTAGCACAGATACGCAGTATTTT
CDR3 protein: CASSRTVSTDTQYF

J gene: TRBJ2-3
V gene: TRBV2
clone size: NA
D gene: NA
CDR3 DNA: TGTGCCAGCAGCGGGGTGGCAGATACGCAGTATTTT
CDR3 protein: CASSGVADTQYF

J gene: TRBJ2-1
V gene: TRBV11-2
clone size: few
D gene: NA
CDR3 DNA: TGTGCCAGCAGCGGAGGGGACTCCTACAATGAGCAGTTCTTC
CDR3 protein: CASSGGDSYNEQFF

J gene: TRBJ1-1
V gene: TRBV7-8
clone size: NA
D gene: TRBD1
CDR3 DNA: TGTGCCAGCAGCGGCCCCGGAACAGGGGGCTGGACTGAAGCTTTCTTT
CDR3 protein: CASSGPGTGGWTEAFF

J gene: TRBJ1-4
V gene: TRBV15
clone size: few
D gene: TRBD1
CDR3 DNA: TGTGCCACCAGCCTTAGGGACAGGGGGATTGAAAAACTGTTTTTT
CDR3 protein: CATSLRDRGIEKLFF

J gene: TRBJ2-7
V gene: TRBV28
clone size: few
D gene: TRBD2
CDR3 DNA: TGTGCCAGCAGTTCGCCTAGCGGGAGGCTTTCCTACGAGCAGTACTTC
CDR3 protein: CASSSPSGRLSYEQYF

J gene: TRBJ2-3
V gene: TRBV12-5
clone size: NA
D gene: TRBD2
CDR3 DNA: TGTGCTAGTGGACCCCGCGGGACTAGCGGGTTCACAGATACGCAGTATTTT
CDR3 protein: CASGPRGTSGFTDTQYF

J gene: TRBJ2-1
V gene: TRBV27
clone size: NA
D gene: TRBD2
CDR3 DNA: TGTGCCAGCAGTTTAATCGGCGGGAGGGCCAGTGAGCAGTTCTTC
CDR3 protein: CASSLIGGRASEQFF

J gene: TRBJ1-1
V gene: TRBV2
clone size: few
D gene: NA
CDR3 DNA: TGTGCCAGCAGTGAATCTGACAGGTCTACGAACACTGAAGCTTTCTTT
CDR3 protein: CASSESDRSTNTEAFF

J gene: TRBJ1-4
V gene: TRBV2
clone size: few
D gene: NA
CDR3 DNA: TGTGCCAGCTCGGGGGATTATAATGAAAAACTGTTTTTT
CDR3 protein: CASSGDYNEKLFF

J gene: TRBJ1-2
V gene: TRBV4-3
clone size: few
D gene: NA
CDR3 DNA: TGCGCCAGCAGCCAAGATTTGTCCCTGGGGGGAAACTATGGCTACACCTTC
CDR3 protein: CASSQDLSLGGNYGYTF

J gene: TRBJ1-2
V gene: TRBV27
clone size: NA
D gene: NA
CDR3 DNA: TGTGCCAGCAGTCCCGTCTCGGGGATCGAGGGCTACACCTTC
CDR3 protein: CASSPVSGIEGYTF

J gene: TRBJ2-1
V gene: TRBV5-1
clone size: once
D gene: NA
CDR3 DNA: TGCGCCAGCAGCTTTTCGGGGGAGACATACAATGAGCAGTTCTTC
CDR3 protein: CASSFSGETYNEQFF

J gene: TRBJ1-1
V gene: TRBV11-2
clone size: few
D gene: NA
CDR3 DNA: TGTGCCAGCAGCCCCCGAGGGGGGGGCTCAGTCGTGGCTTTCTTT
CDR3 protein: CASSPRGGGSVVAFF

J gene: TRBJ1-1
V gene: TRBV7-9
clone size: few
D gene: NA
CDR3 DNA: TGTGCCAGCAGCTTGTTCTCGTCAGTTGAAGCTTTCTTT
CDR3 protein: CASSLFSSVEAFF

J gene: TRBJ2-7
V gene: TRBV5-6
clone size: NA
D gene: TRBD2
CDR3 DNA: TGTGCCAGCAGCCGTAGCGGGCCTGCCTACGAGCAGTACTTC
CDR3 protein: CASSRSGPAYEQYF

J gene: TRBJ1-1
V gene: TRBV7-2
clone size: NA
D gene: NA
CDR3 DNA: TGTGCCAGCAGCCTTTGGGGGGAAAACACTGAAGCTTTCTTT
CDR3 protein: CASSLWGENTEAFF

J gene: TRBJ2-7
V gene: TRBV29-1
clone size: few
D gene: NA
CDR3 DNA: TGCAGCGTGTTGGGAGCCCTGTACGAGCAGTACTTC
CDR3 protein: CSVLGALYEQYF

J gene: TRBJ1-1
V gene: TRBV10-3
clone size: NA
D gene: TRBD1
CDR3 DNA: TGTGCCATCAGGGGGAGACAGGGGGCGGTTGAAGCTTTCTTT
CDR3 protein: CAIRGRQGAVEAFF

J gene: TRBJ1-5
V gene: TRBV29-1
clone size: few
D gene: NA
CDR3 DNA: TGCAGCGTCTCTGGGGGACAACTCAATCAGCCCCAGCATTTT
CDR3 protein: CSVSGGQLNQPQHF

J gene: TRBJ2-1
V gene: TRBV4-3
clone size: NA
D gene: TRBD2
CDR3 DNA: TGCGCCAGCAGCCCCGAGAGGAGCGGGGGTTACAATGAGCAGTTCTTC
CDR3 protein: CASSPERSGGYNEQFF

J gene: TRBJ1-1
V gene: TRBV7-9
clone size: NA
D gene: NA
CDR3 DNA: TGTGCCAGCAGCCCAGGGGCCACTGAAGCTTTCTTT
CDR3 protein: CASSPGATEAFF

J gene: TRBJ2-1
V gene: TRBV2
clone size: few
D gene: NA
CDR3 DNA: TGTGCCAGCAGTGAAGACGTAAGAGTCAATGAGCAGTTCTTC
CDR3 protein: CASSEDVRVNEQFF

J gene: TRBJ2-7
V gene: TRBV7-8
clone size: NA
D gene: TRBD1
CDR3 DNA: TGTGCCAGCAGCTTACGCCAGGGGGCACACGAGCAGTACTTC
CDR3 protein: CASSLRQGAHEQYF

J gene: TRBJ1-5
V gene: TRBV14
clone size: NA
D gene: NA
CDR3 DNA: TGTGCCAGCAGCCAAGATTTAGATCAGCCCCAGCATTTT
CDR3 protein: CASSQDLDQPQHF

J gene: TRBJ1-2
V gene: TRBV28
clone size: few
D gene: NA
CDR3 DNA: TGTGCCAGCAGTCGGTGGGGGGAAAGTGGCTACACCTTC
CDR3 protein: CASSRWGESGYTF

J gene: TRBJ1-4
V gene: TRBV10-2
clone size: many
D gene: TRBD1
CDR3 DNA: TGCGCCAGCAGTGAGAGACAGGGAGAAAAACTGTTTTTT
CDR3 protein: CASSERQGEKLFF

J gene: TRBJ2-7
V gene: TRBV29-1
clone size: NA
D gene: TRBD1
CDR3 DNA: TGCAGCGTTACCCAGGGGGGGACAGGGGGCTACGAGCAGTACTTC
CDR3 protein: CSVTQGGTGGYEQYF

J gene: TRBJ2-5
V gene: TRBV4-1
clone size: few
D gene: TRBD1
CDR3 DNA: TGCGCCAGCAGCCGGATACAGGGGGCCGGAGAGACCCAGTACTTC
CDR3 protein: CASSRIQGAGETQYF

J gene: TRBJ1-5
V gene: TRBV15
clone size: few
D gene: TRBD1
CDR3 DNA: TGTGCCACCAGCAGCGAATGGACAGGGGATCAGCCCCAGCATTTT
CDR3 protein: CATSSEWTGDQPQHF

J gene: TRBJ2-7
V gene: TRBV27
clone size: NA
D gene: NA
CDR3 DNA: TGTGCCAGCAGTTCCGGCTACGAGCAGTACTTC
CDR3 protein: CASSSGYEQYF

J gene: TRBJ2-5
V gene: TRBV6-5
clone size: few
D gene: TRBD1
CDR3 DNA: TGTGCCAGCAGTCACATAGGGACAGCGGAGTACTTC
CDR3 protein: CASSHIGTAEYF